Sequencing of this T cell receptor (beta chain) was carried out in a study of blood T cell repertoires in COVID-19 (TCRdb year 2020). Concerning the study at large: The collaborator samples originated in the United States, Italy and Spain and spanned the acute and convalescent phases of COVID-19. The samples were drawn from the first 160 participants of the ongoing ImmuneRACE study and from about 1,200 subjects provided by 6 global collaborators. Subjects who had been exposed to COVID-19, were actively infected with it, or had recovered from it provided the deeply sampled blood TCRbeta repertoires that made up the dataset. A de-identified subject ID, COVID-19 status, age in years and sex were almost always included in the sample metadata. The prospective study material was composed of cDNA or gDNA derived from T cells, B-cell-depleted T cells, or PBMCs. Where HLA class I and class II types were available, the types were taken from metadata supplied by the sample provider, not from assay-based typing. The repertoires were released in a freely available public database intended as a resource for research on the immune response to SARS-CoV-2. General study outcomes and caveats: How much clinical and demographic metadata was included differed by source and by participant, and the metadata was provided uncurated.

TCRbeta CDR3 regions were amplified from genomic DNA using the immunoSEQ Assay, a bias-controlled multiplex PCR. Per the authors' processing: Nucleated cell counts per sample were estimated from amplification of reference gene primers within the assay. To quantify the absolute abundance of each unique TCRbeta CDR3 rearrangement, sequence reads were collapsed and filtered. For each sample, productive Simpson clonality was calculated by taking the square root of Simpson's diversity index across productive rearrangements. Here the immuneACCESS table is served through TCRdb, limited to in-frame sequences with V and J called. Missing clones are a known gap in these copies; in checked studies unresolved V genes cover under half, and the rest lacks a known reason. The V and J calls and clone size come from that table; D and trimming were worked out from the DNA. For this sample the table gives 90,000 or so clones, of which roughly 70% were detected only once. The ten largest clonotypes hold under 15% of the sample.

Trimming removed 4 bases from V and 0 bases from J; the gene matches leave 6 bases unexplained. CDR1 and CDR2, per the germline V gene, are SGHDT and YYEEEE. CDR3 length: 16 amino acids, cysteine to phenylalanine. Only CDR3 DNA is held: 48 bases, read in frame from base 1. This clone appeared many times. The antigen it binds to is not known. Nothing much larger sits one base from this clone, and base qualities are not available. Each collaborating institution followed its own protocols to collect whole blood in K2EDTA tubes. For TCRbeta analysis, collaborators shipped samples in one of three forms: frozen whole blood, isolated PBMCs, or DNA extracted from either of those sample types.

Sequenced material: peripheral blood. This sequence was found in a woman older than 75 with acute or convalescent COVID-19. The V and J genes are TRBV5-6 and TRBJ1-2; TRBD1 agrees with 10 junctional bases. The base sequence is TGTGCCAGCAGCGGGGACAGGGGATACACTAACTATGGCTACACCTTC. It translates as CASSGDRGYTNYGYTF. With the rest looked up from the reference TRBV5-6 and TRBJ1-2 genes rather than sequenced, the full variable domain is DAGVTQSPTHLIKTRGQQVTLRCSPKSGHDTVSWYQQALGQGPQFIFQYYEEEERQRGNFPDRFSGHQFPNYSSELNVNALLLGDSALYLCASSGDRGYTNYGYTFGSGTRLTVV.